What follows is one T cell receptor (beta chain) and its context. The sample is drawn from a study of patients and donors after allogeneic stem cell transplantation. The CDR3 covers 15 residues. V lost 3 bases and J 0 bases, leaving 11 bases between the germline ends. Germline lookup yields CDR1 KGHSH and CDR2 LQKENI. TCRdb recomputed calls from the RT-PCR reads with MiXCR, one row per CDR3 protein. The profile covers hundreds of thousands of distinct CDR3 sequences, with 16% appearing a single time and just over 7% taken by the ten largest. The clonotype comes from a human donor who was either an allogeneic HSCT recipient or a stem cell or donor lymphocyte infusion donor (not recorded which). It is not recorded whose cells these are; they may come from a transplant donor. The sample comprised blood, either unsorted or a sorted T cell fraction (not recorded which). The chain links TRBV18 to TRBJ1-2; D perhaps matches TRBD1 (6 bases). CDR3 residues: CASSPLDRPNYGYTF. CDR3 bases: TGTGCCAGCTCACCTCTGGACAGACCTAACTATGGCTACACCTTC.